Detailed here is one T cell receptor beta chain. Libraries were prepared by immunoSEQ multiplex PCR; TCRdb keeps only in-frame clonotypes and omits some of them. Of 140,000 to 150,000 clones in the sample, 75% to 90% are singletons; the top ten hold 8%. The data stem from a study of blood T cell repertoires in COVID-19. Across the whole study: The study drew acute and convalescent COVID-19 samples from the United States, Italy and Spain.

The Seattle patients joined while their infection was active and were tracked longitudinally afterward. Germline V gene lookup returns CDR1 MDHEN and CDR2 SYDVKM. The length of the CDR3 is 13 residues. V lost 5 bases to trimming and J lost 4 bases, with 12 bases between them. Material for sequencing was peripheral blood. This chain links TRBV28 with TRBJ2-7; possibly TRBD2 for D (7 bases). The sequence came from a woman aged 55-69 years with COVID-19, enrolled during active disease. The chain's CDR3 is CASSGGGGYEQYF. CDR3 coding DNA: TGTGCCAGCAGTGGAGGGGGGGGATACGAGCAGTACTTC. Drawing the rest from reference TRBV28 and TRBJ2-7, the complete variable domain is DVKVTQSSRYLVKRTGEKVFLECVQDMDHENMFWYRQDPGLGLRLIYFSYDVKMKEKGDIPEGYSVSREKKERFSLILESASTNQTSMYLCASSGGGGYEQYFGPGTRLTVT.